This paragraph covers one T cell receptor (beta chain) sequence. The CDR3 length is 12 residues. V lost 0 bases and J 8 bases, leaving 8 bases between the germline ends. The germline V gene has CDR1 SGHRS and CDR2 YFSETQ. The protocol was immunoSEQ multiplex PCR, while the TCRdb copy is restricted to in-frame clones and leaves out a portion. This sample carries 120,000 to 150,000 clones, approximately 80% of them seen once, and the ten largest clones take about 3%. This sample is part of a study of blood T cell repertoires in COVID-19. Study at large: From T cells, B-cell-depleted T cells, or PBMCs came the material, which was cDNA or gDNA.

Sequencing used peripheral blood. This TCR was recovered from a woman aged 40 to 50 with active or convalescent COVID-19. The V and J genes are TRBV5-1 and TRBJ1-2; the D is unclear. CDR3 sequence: CASSLVGEGYTF. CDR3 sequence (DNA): TGCGCCAGCAGCTTGGTTGGGGAGGGCTACACCTTC.